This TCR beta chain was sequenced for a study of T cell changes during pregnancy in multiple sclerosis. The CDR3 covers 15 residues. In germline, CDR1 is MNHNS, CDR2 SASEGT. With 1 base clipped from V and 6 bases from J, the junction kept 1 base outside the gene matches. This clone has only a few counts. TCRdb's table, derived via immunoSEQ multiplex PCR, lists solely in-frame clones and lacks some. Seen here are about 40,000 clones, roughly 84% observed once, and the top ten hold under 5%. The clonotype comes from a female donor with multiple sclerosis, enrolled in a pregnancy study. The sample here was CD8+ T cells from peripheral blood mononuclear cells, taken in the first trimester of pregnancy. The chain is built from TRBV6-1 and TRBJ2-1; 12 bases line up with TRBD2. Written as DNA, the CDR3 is TGTGCCAGCAGTGAAGAACTAGCGGGGGGCAATGAGCAGTTCTTC. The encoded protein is CASSEELAGGNEQFF.